The rows below give T cell receptor beta chains drawn from one sample of a study of shared clonotypes between healthy human individuals. Sequencing was performed with immunoSEQ multiplex PCR; in TCRdb, only in-frame clones are kept and a portion is missing. The sample lists more than 150,000 clones, 66% seen once, with 10% in the top ten. The material sequenced was memory CD4+ T cells sorted from blood. The receptors stem from a man younger than 45 in good health. Each CDR3 is given with its conserved first and last residue. The order of the fields is CDR3 DNA, CDR3 protein, V gene, clone size, J gene, D gene. A D gene is named only where the DNA matches it firmly. Clone size is not always given. Where it is, it says once, few, many or a class for expanded clones.

TGTGCCAGCAGTTTATTCCAAAATCAGCCCCAGCATTTT CASSLFQNQPQHF TRBV28 NA TRBJ1-5 NA
TGTGCCAGCAAGGACTCACCCAGGGATACGCAGTATTTT CASKDSPRDTQYF TRBV2 NA TRBJ2-3 NA
TGTGCCTGGAACTCCGTGCGGACCTCTTCTTCGCGTGGCTACACCTTC CAWNSVRTSSSRGYTF TRBV30 NA TRBJ1-2 NA
TGTGCCAGCTCTAGGGGTAGGGAGATCGATGAGCAGTTCTTC CASSRGREIDEQFF TRBV11-3 few TRBJ2-1 NA
TGTGCCAGCCACAAACGACCCCTCTATGGCTACACCTTC CASHKRPLYGYTF TRBV28 NA TRBJ1-2 NA
TGTGCCAGCAGCCCGGGACTAGCGGGAACCTACAATGAGCAGTTCTTC CASSPGLAGTYNEQFF TRBV27 NA TRBJ2-1 TRBD2
TGCGCCAGCAGCTTGGCGGAATGGACTAGCGATTACAATGAGCAGTTCTTC CASSLAEWTSDYNEQFF TRBV5-1 NA TRBJ2-1 TRBD2
TGTGCCAGCAGGACCAAATTATACAATGAGCAGTTCTTC CASRTKLYNEQFF TRBV28 NA TRBJ2-1 NA
TGTGCCAGCAGTGGTGACAGGGGGTACCAAGAGACCCAGTACTTC CASSGDRGYQETQYF TRBV6-1 NA TRBJ2-5 TRBD1
TGTGCCAGCAGCATGCAGACAGGGGAGGCTTTCTTT CASSMQTGEAFF TRBV7-2 NA TRBJ1-1 TRBD1
TGTGCCAGCAGTTCCTTGGGGGGATATGAAGCTTTCTTT CASSSLGGYEAFF TRBV2 NA TRBJ1-1 NA
TGTGCCAGTAGCCCGGAGGCAGATACGCAGTATTTT CASSPEADTQYF TRBV19 NA TRBJ2-3 NA
TGTGCCAGCAGTTACGGCCCCTCGTACGAGCAGTACTTC CASSYGPSYEQYF TRBV6-6 NA TRBJ2-7 NA
TGTGCCAGCTCAGGGACGGATAGCAATCAGCCCCAGCATTTT CASSGTDSNQPQHF TRBV18 NA TRBJ1-5 NA
TGTGCCAGCAGTGAAGAGCGCGGGGTGTACGAGCAGTACTTC CASSEERGVYEQYF TRBV2 NA TRBJ2-7 NA
TGTGCCAGCAGGGAAGGACAGGGTTTATCCTACGAGCAGTACTTC CASREGQGLSYEQYF TRBV5-5 NA TRBJ2-7 TRBD1
TGCAGCTCCCGAGGCGGGACTCGGGAGCAGTACTTC CSSRGGTREQYF TRBV29-1 NA TRBJ2-7 NA
TGTGCCAGCAAGGGACGGAACAATCAGCCCCAGCATTTT CASKGRNNQPQHF TRBV27 few TRBJ1-5 NA
TGCGCCAGCGCGTCCTACGCGGATTCATACGAGCAGTACTTC CASASYADSYEQYF TRBV5-1 NA TRBJ2-7 NA
TGCGCCAGCAGCTTGGAGGGGTCCGGGGAGCTGTTTTTT CASSLEGSGELFF TRBV5-1 few TRBJ2-2 NA
TGTGCCACCGACTGGGACAGGGGTGCTCAGCCCCAGCATTTT CATDWDRGAQPQHF TRBV15 NA TRBJ1-5 TRBD1
TGTGCCTGGATGCGGGACACAGCCTACGAGCAGTACTTC CAWMRDTAYEQYF TRBV30 NA TRBJ2-7 NA
TGTGCCAGCAGCTCGCGACAGGAGTTGACCACTGAAGCTTTCTTT CASSSRQELTTEAFF TRBV7-9 NA TRBJ1-1 NA
TGTGCCAGCAGCGGGACAGGGTTTCTCTATGGCTACACCTTC CASSGTGFLYGYTF TRBV7-9 NA TRBJ1-2 TRBD1
TGTGCCACCAGCAGAGATTTCTGGGGACAGGGTCATGGCTACACCTTC CATSRDFWGQGHGYTF TRBV15 NA TRBJ1-2 TRBD1
TGTGCCAGCAGTGAACGGGACAGGGGTCTCTGGGAGCAGTACTTC CASSERDRGLWEQYF TRBV6-1 NA TRBJ2-7 TRBD1
TGTGCCAGCAGCTTAGACCCCACATGGACCCAGTACTTC CASSLDPTWTQYF TRBV11-2 once TRBJ2-5 NA
TGTGCCAGCAGCCGCCCGACTCCAGGAAATGGGAATACGCAGTATTTT CASSRPTPGNGNTQYF TRBV5-4 NA TRBJ2-3 NA
TGTGCCAGCAGCACTGGACTAGCGCGTATGAAGGAGCAGTACTTC CASSTGLARMKEQYF TRBV7-2 NA TRBJ2-7 TRBD2
TGTGCCAGCAGCTCAGAACCTCGGTACCAAGAGACCCAGTACTTC CASSSEPRYQETQYF TRBV7-2 NA TRBJ2-5 NA
TGTGCCAGCAGTTCTATCCCTTATCAGCCCCAGCATTTT CASSSIPYQPQHF TRBV27 NA TRBJ1-5 NA